This is a list of T cell receptor beta chains from one sample in a study of human T cells and chemical hapten exposure. TCRdb used MiXCR to reprocess the RACE reads, holding one entry per CDR3 protein. This table holds a few hundred thousand distinct CDR3 sequences, roughly 4.8% found once. The sample was whole blood, taken in connection with sensitization to the hapten diphenylcyclopropenone (DPC). These receptor sequences come from a woman aged 45-65 years with alopecia areata. Some clones in this sample may be carry-over from other donors' samples. Each CDR3 is given with its conserved first and last residue. D genes are given only for firm matches. A clone size is listed for some rows: how often the clone was seen (once, few, many), or a class if it is expanded.

D: .
size: few
V: TRBV28
J: TRBJ2-1
DNA: TGTGCCAGCACCCCGGGCTCGGAAATTAATGAGCAGTTCTTC
CDR3: CASTPGSEINEQFF

D: .
size: many
V: TRBV27
J: TRBJ1-1
DNA: TGTGCCAGCAGTCCCCTGGGGGCCTTGAACACTGAAGCTTTCTTT
CDR3: CASSPLGALNTEAFF

D: TRBD1
size: many
V: TRBV4-3
J: TRBJ1-6
DNA: TGCGCCAGCAGCCAAGAGTGGACAGGGCTCTCACCCCTCCACTTT
CDR3: CASSQEWTGLSPLHF

D: .
size: few
V: TRBV12-3/TRBV12-4
J: TRBJ2-1
DNA: TGTGCCAGTATGCCGGGGGTCCTGGGTAATGAGCAGTTCTTC
CDR3: CASMPGVLGNEQFF

D: .
size: .
V: TRBV15
J: TRBJ1-1
DNA: TGTGCCACCAGCGCAGCCCGGGGTCGAGGCACTGAAGCTTTCTTT
CDR3: CATSAARGRGTEAFF

D: TRBD1
size: many
V: TRBV24-1
J: TRBJ2-7
DNA: TGTGCCACCAGTGATACCGGGACAGAAGTCCCCTACGAGCAGTACTTC
CDR3: CATSDTGTEVPYEQYF

D: .
size: many
V: TRBV6-1
J: TRBJ1-2
DNA: TGTGCCAGCACCCAGTACGTCTATGGCTACACCTTC
CDR3: CASTQYVYGYTF

D: .
size: many
V: TRBV12-5
J: TRBJ1-1
DNA: TGTGCTAGTGGTTTGACCCTCCTGAACACTGAAGCTTTCTTT
CDR3: CASGLTLLNTEAFF

D: .
size: few
V: TRBV19
J: TRBJ2-1
DNA: TGTGCCAGTAGTATAGATAGGGGGACCAGAGATGAGCAGTTCTTC
CDR3: CASSIDRGTRDEQFF

D: .
size: many
V: TRBV10-3
J: TRBJ1-5
DNA: TGTGCCATCAGTTCTGGCAGCCAGCCCCAGCATTTT
CDR3: CAISSGSQPQHF

D: .
size: many
V: TRBV5-1
J: TRBJ1-1
DNA: TGCGCCAGCAGCTTGGACCCAGGGATGAACACTGAAGCTTTCTTT
CDR3: CASSLDPGMNTEAFF

D: TRBD1
size: many
V: TRBV7-2
J: TRBJ2-1
DNA: TGTGCCAGCAGCTCCCAGGGGGCAGGGTTGGATGAGCAGTTCTTC
CDR3: CASSSQGAGLDEQFF

D: TRBD2
size: few
V: TRBV7-9
J: TRBJ2-1
DNA: TGTGCCTCCTTTAGCGGGGGCGACAATGAGCAGTTCTTC
CDR3: CASFSGGDNEQFF

D: TRBD2
size: .
V: TRBV5-1
J: TRBJ2-3
DNA: TGCGCCAGCAGCCCGAACCCCGGGAGGCAGGGCACAGATACGCAGTATTTT
CDR3: CASSPNPGRQGTDTQYF

D: .
size: .
V: TRBV20-1
J: TRBJ2-7
DNA: TGCAGTGCTAGGGCAGGGGTCGGCTACGAGCAGTACTTC
CDR3: CSARAGVGYEQYF

D: TRBD1
size: many
V: TRBV29-1
J: TRBJ2-3
DNA: TGCAGCTTTACAGGGGGCAGCACAGATACGCAGTATTTT
CDR3: CSFTGGSTDTQYF

D: .
size: few
V: TRBV11-2
J: TRBJ2-1
DNA: TGTGCCAGCAGCTTAGAAGCGGCTTACAATGAGCAGTTCTTC
CDR3: CASSLEAAYNEQFF

D: .
size: few
V: TRBV5-1
J: TRBJ1-1
DNA: TGCGCCAGCAGCTCAGACAGGAGGAGGACTGAAGCTTTCTTT
CDR3: CASSSDRRRTEAFF

D: .
size: many
V: TRBV29-1
J: TRBJ1-1
DNA: TGCAGCGCTGGAGGGGGGGCGGATAACACTGAAGCTTTCTTT
CDR3: CSAGGGADNTEAFF

D: .
size: few
V: TRBV4-1
J: TRBJ1-4
DNA: TGCGCCAGCAGCTTCGGACAGATCAATGAAAAACTGTTTTTT
CDR3: CASSFGQINEKLFF

D: TRBD1
size: many
V: TRBV9
J: TRBJ1-1
DNA: TGTGCCAGCAGCGTAGTGACAGGGAAGACTGAAGCTTTCTTT
CDR3: CASSVVTGKTEAFF

D: .
size: many
V: TRBV7-2
J: TRBJ2-1
DNA: TGTGCCAGCAGCTTAGCGCGCCTCTCCGGTCAGAATGAGCAGTTCTTC
CDR3: CASSLARLSGQNEQFF

D: .
size: few
V: TRBV12-3/TRBV12-4
J: TRBJ1-1
DNA: TGTGCCAGCAGGGAGTTCTTGAACACTGAAGCTTTCTTT
CDR3: CASREFLNTEAFF

D: .
size: many
V: TRBV12-3/TRBV12-4
J: TRBJ1-5
DNA: TGTGCCAGCAGCTTCGGAGATCAGCCCCAGCATTTT
CDR3: CASSFGDQPQHF

D: .
size: many
V: TRBV20-1
J: TRBJ2-7
DNA: TGCAGTGCTAGGGTCAGTGGGGTGAGCTACGAGCAGTACTTC
CDR3: CSARVSGVSYEQYF

D: .
size: many
V: TRBV29-1
J: TRBJ1-1
DNA: TGCAGCGTCCAGGGACCGAGCACTGAAGCTTTCTTT
CDR3: CSVQGPSTEAFF

D: TRBD1
size: once
V: TRBV13
J: TRBJ2-5
DNA: TGTGCCAGCAGCTTAGGGACAGGGGCGGAAGAGACCCAGTACTTC
CDR3: CASSLGTGAEETQYF

D: TRBD1
size: few
V: TRBV18
J: TRBJ1-4
DNA: TGTGCCAGCTCCCGCGGAGGACAGGGAAGCGAAAAACTGTTTTTT
CDR3: CASSRGGQGSEKLFF

D: TRBD1
size: many
V: TRBV4-1
J: TRBJ1-1
DNA: TGCGCCAGCAGCCCCCAACAGGGGTCGAACACTGAAGCTTTCTTT
CDR3: CASSPQQGSNTEAFF

D: .
size: few
V: TRBV29-1
J: TRBJ2-2
DNA: TGCAGCGTTGATGGGTACTCCGGGGAGCTGTTTTTT
CDR3: CSVDGYSGELFF

D: TRBD1
size: .
V: TRBV10-2
J: TRBJ2-5
DNA: TGCGCCAGCAGAACCGATGGACAGGGAAGAGAGACCCAGTACTTC
CDR3: CASRTDGQGRETQYF

D: .
size: many
V: TRBV11-2
J: TRBJ1-2
DNA: TGTGCCAGCAGACACCCGGGACGGCGACTCTATGGCTACACCTTC
CDR3: CASRHPGRRLYGYTF

D: .
size: many
V: TRBV15
J: TRBJ1-2
DNA: TGTGCCACCAGCAGAGATCGGTCAGCGAACTATGGCTACACCTTC
CDR3: CATSRDRSANYGYTF

D: .
size: many
V: TRBV27
J: TRBJ1-5
DNA: TGTGCCAGCAGTTTAGACGTAAGAGTGTTCAATCAGCCCCAGCATTTT
CDR3: CASSLDVRVFNQPQHF

D: TRBD2
size: many
V: TRBV28
J: TRBJ2-1
DNA: TGTGCCAGCAGTTCACCGGGACTAGCGGGAGGTGAGCAGTTCTTC
CDR3: CASSSPGLAGGEQFF

D: .
size: many
V: TRBV10-2
J: TRBJ2-1
DNA: TGCGCCAGCAGCCGACGGGCGGAGCAGTTCTTC
CDR3: CASSRRAEQFF

D: TRBD2
size: many
V: TRBV29-1
J: TRBJ2-1
DNA: TGCAGCTCCGGGACTAGCGACAATGAGCAGTTCTTC
CDR3: CSSGTSDNEQFF

D: .
size: many
V: TRBV29-1
J: TRBJ1-4
DNA: TGCAGCGTTGAATCAGGGGATGAAAAACTGTTTTTT
CDR3: CSVESGDEKLFF

D: .
size: many
V: TRBV9
J: TRBJ1-4
DNA: TGTGCCAGCAGCGCAGGAGCGTATAATGAAAAACTGTTTTTT
CDR3: CASSAGAYNEKLFF

D: .
size: .
V: TRBV2
J: TRBJ2-6
DNA: TGTGCCAGCAGTGATGCACTTACCAGGGGGGCCAACGTCCTGACTTTC
CDR3: CASSDALTRGANVLTF

D: .
size: many
V: TRBV29-1
J: TRBJ1-1
DNA: TGCAGCGTTGAATTTAACAGCCTCGAGGGCACTGAAGCTTTCTTT
CDR3: CSVEFNSLEGTEAFF

D: .
size: few
V: TRBV6-1
J: TRBJ2-3
DNA: TGTGCCAGCAGCCCGGCCGCAGGGGATACGCAGTATTTT
CDR3: CASSPAAGDTQYF

D: .
size: few
V: TRBV29-1
J: TRBJ2-2
DNA: TGCAGCGTTGAATCTGGGCCGAACACCGGGGAGCTGTTTTTT
CDR3: CSVESGPNTGELFF

D: TRBD1
size: .
V: TRBV5-1
J: TRBJ2-5
DNA: TGCGCCAGCAGCTCGACAGGGATCCCCCAAGAGACCCAGTACTTC
CDR3: CASSSTGIPQETQYF

D: .
size: many
V: TRBV7-9
J: TRBJ2-1
DNA: TGTGCCAGCAGCCCCCGGAATTACAATGAGCAGTTCTTC
CDR3: CASSPRNYNEQFF

D: TRBD1
size: many
V: TRBV29-1
J: TRBJ2-2
DNA: TGCAGCGTTGGGGGACAGCTTCACACCGGGGAGCTGTTTTTT
CDR3: CSVGGQLHTGELFF

D: TRBD1
size: .
V: TRBV5-1
J: TRBJ1-1
DNA: TGCGCCAGCAGTTTCGGACAGGGATTGGACACTGAAGCTTTCTTT
CDR3: CASSFGQGLDTEAFF

D: TRBD1
size: few
V: TRBV10-3
J: TRBJ1-2
DNA: TGTGCCATCGCATCCGGGACAGGGAATTCTGACGGCTACACCTTC
CDR3: CAIASGTGNSDGYTF

D: TRBD2
size: .
V: TRBV4-2
J: TRBJ2-1
DNA: TGTGCCAGCAGCTCAGATAGACTAGCGGGAGATGCATGTGAGCAGTTCTTC
CDR3: CASSSDRLAGDACEQFF

D: .
size: many
V: TRBV25-1
J: TRBJ2-1
DNA: TGTGCCAGCAGTGAATGGGCAGGGGTCGTCGATGAGCAGTTCTTC
CDR3: CASSEWAGVVDEQFF

D: .
size: few
V: TRBV5-5
J: TRBJ2-2
DNA: TGTGCCAGCAGCTTGGGCGTCAGGGATGACACCGGGGAGCTGTTTTTT
CDR3: CASSLGVRDDTGELFF

D: TRBD2
size: many
V: TRBV28
J: TRBJ2-1
DNA: TGTGCCAGCAGTTTATTTTTCGGGACTAGCGCAAACAATGAGCAGTTCTTC
CDR3: CASSLFFGTSANNEQFF

D: TRBD2
size: .
V: TRBV29-1
J: TRBJ2-1
DNA: TGCAGTGCCGGGACTAGCGGTTTC
CDR3: CSAGTSGF

D: .
size: many
V: TRBV12-3/TRBV12-4
J: TRBJ2-7
DNA: TGTGCCAGCAGGGCGCCCGTGGGGGACGAGCAGTACTTC
CDR3: CASRAPVGDEQYF

D: TRBD1
size: many
V: TRBV18
J: TRBJ1-5
DNA: TGTGCCAGCTCACCAAGTGGACAGGGCCTCATGTCCCAGCATTTT
CDR3: CASSPSGQGLMSQHF

D: TRBD1
size: many
V: TRBV28
J: TRBJ2-3
DNA: TGTGCCAGCAGGGAGGGGACAGGGTTCACAGATACGCAGTATTTT
CDR3: CASREGTGFTDTQYF

D: .
size: .
V: TRBV7-2
J: TRBJ2-2
DNA: TGTGCCAGCAGCCTTTATAACCGGGTCGCCGAGGAGCTGTTTTTT
CDR3: CASSLYNRVAEELFF